The rows below give T cell receptor beta chains drawn from one sample of a study of cytomegalovirus exposure and HLA in healthy donors. The protocol was immunoSEQ multiplex PCR, while the TCRdb copy is restricted to in-frame clones and leaves out a portion. Of some 78,000 clones in the sample, more than 75% are singletons; the top ten hold 20% to 25%. The sequenced sample was PBMCs. These receptors were obtained from a woman between 50 and 59 years old in good health and CMV-seropositive. CDR3s include the opening cysteine and the closing phenylalanine or tryptophan. The order of the fields is D gene, J gene, V gene, clone size, CDR3 DNA, CDR3 protein. D genes are given only for firm matches. For some rows the clone size is stated as once, few or many, or as a class when expanded; others skip it.

NA,TRBJ1-5,TRBV7-8,few,TGTGCCAGCAGCTTAGAGTCAGGGTTCAATCAGCCCCAGCATTTT,CASSLESGFNQPQHF
NA,TRBJ2-6,TRBV5-1,NA,TGCGCCAGCAGCTTGGATCCAGGTTCTGGGGCCAACGTCCTGACTTTC,CASSLDPGSGANVLTF
TRBD1,TRBJ1-1,TRBV5-1,NA,TGCGCCAGCAGCTTGACCGGGACAGTAAACACTGAAGCTTTCTTT,CASSLTGTVNTEAFF
NA,TRBJ1-2,TRBV5-6,NA,TGTGCCAGCAGCTTGCGGGGGAACTATGGCTACACCTTC,CASSLRGNYGYTF
TRBD2,TRBJ2-3,TRBV14,NA,TGTGCCAGCAGCCGGACTAGCGGGGGGGCCACAGATACGCAGTATTTT,CASSRTSGGATDTQYF
NA,TRBJ2-5,TRBV27,few,TGTGCCAGCAAAGGACAGCCGAAAGAGACCCAGTACTTC,CASKGQPKETQYF
NA,TRBJ1-4,TRBV30,NA,TGTGCCTGGAGTGTGACTGGGGAAAAACTGTTTTTT,CAWSVTGEKLFF
NA,TRBJ1-2,TRBV18,NA,TGTGCCAGCTCACACAACGGGGTACAGGGTCGCTATGGCTACACCTTC,CASSHNGVQGRYGYTF
NA,TRBJ1-1,TRBV9,few,TGTGCCAGCAGCGTCGGGGGGGACACTGAAGCTTTCTTT,CASSVGGDTEAFF
TRBD2,TRBJ2-1,TRBV7-8,NA,TGTGCCAGCAGCCCCCAGGGGGTAGCGGGGGTCTATGAGCAGTTCTTC,CASSPQGVAGVYEQFF
TRBD2,TRBJ2-7,TRBV7-9,NA,TGTTCCAGCAGCTTGGGGGGGTCCTACGAGCAGTACTTC,CSSSLGGSYEQYF